This TCR beta chain was observed in a study of T cell repertoires in cytomegalovirus infection. The V gene end was trimmed by 7 bases and the J gene end by 4 bases; junction bases not matched to a gene: 6. This CDR3 has 13 amino acids. CDR1 is LNHDA and CDR2 is SQIVND in the germline V gene (reference sequence). Overall study results and limits: Identification of carriers of CMV plus the relevant HLA was achieved through cumulative public TCR beta family frequency.

TCRdb analysed the reads with MiXCR anew, one entry per CDR3 protein. The profile covers some 700,000 distinct CDR3 sequences, with roughly a third appearing a single time and 15% to 20% taken by the ten largest. Only a few counts were recorded for this clonotype. Its antigen is still unknown. The source of this sequence is a human donor in good health (CMV status not recorded). Some clones in this sample may be carry-over from other donors' samples. The chain is built from TRBV19 and TRBJ1-2; 7 nucleotides agree with TRBD1. The input for sequencing was cultured PBMCs, taken from culture after CMV antigen stimulation. DNA of the CDR3: TGTGCCAGTACCCCCGACAGGGCCTATGGCTACACCTTC. Its protein is CASTPDRAYGYTF.